This T cell receptor beta chain stems from a study of blood T cell repertoires in COVID-19. Assay used: immunoSEQ multiplex PCR; TCRdb lists only in-frame clones, some missing. The sample has roughly 180,000 clones, 70% to 90% seen once. Germline assignment: CDR1 MDHEN and CDR2 SYDVKM. CDR3 length: 12 residues. V was pared by 6 bases and J by 1 base, with 7 bases between. The specimen sequenced was peripheral blood. The chain uses TRBV28 and TRBJ2-7; D unclear. The sequence was obtained from a man between 65 and 80 years old with active or convalescent COVID-19. In DNA, the CDR3 is TGTGCCAGCAGCTTTCCTTCCTACGAGCAGTACTTC. Amino acids: CASSFPSYEQYF.